This record looks at one T cell receptor (beta chain) sequence and its context. Antigen: not known. These data belong to a study of cytomegalovirus exposure and HLA in healthy donors. Study-wide points: An analysis was carried out at a later point. It showed that HLA-associated TCR beta chains were more clonally expanded than equally common non-associated chains. The study flagged around 160 TCR beta chains as cytomegalovirus-associated. A missense DCLRE1C variant was associated with V- and J-gene trimming of TCR beta chains in a later analysis, and an independent cohort replicated the association.

The PCR contained 60 Vbeta and 13 Jbeta primers. Here immunoSEQ multiplex PCR was the method, and the copy in TCRdb shows in-frame clones only, minus some. The sample yields 80,000 to 100,000 clones, 80% to 90% seen once. The CDR3 is 14 amino acids. Trimming took 10 bases from V and 0 from J; bases not matched to a gene: 8. The germline V gene encodes CDR1 MDHEN and CDR2 SYDVKM. Specimen: PBMCs. The chain employs TRBV28 and TRBJ1-1; 7 bases agree with TRBD1. This TCR derives from a man aged 40-50 years in good health and CMV-seronegative. This CDR3 reads CATGDSSLNTEAFF. The DNA of the CDR3 is TGTGCCACAGGGGACAGCAGTTTGAACACTGAAGCTTTCTTT.